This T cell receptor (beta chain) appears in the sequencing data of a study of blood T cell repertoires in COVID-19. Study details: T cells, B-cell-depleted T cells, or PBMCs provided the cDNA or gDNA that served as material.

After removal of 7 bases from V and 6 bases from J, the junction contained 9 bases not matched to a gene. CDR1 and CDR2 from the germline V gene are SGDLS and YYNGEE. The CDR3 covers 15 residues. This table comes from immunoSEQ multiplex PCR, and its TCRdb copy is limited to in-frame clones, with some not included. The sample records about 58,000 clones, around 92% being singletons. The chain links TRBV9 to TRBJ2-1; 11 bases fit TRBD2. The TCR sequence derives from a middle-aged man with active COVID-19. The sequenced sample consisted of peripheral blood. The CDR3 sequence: CASGQTSGSSNEQFF. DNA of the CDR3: TGTGCCAGCGGACAAACTAGCGGGAGTTCCAATGAGCAGTTCTTC.